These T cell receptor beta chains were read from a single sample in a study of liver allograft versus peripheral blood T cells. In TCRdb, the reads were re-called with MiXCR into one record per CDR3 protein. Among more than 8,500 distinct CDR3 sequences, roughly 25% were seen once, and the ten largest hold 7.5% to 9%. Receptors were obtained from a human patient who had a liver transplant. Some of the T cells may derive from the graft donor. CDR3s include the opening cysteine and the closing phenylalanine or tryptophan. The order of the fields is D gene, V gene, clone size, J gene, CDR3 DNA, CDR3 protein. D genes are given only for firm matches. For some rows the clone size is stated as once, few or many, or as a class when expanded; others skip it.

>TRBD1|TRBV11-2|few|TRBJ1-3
TGTGCCAGCAGTCACTACAGGGGATCTGGAAACACCATATATTTT
CASSHYRGSGNTIYF
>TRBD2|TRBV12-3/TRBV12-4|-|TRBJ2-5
TGTGCCAGCAGTTTGGGGTTAGCGGGAGAAGAGACCCAGTACTTC
CASSLGLAGEETQYF
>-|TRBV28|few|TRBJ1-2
TGTGCCAGCAGCACCGGGGGGAACTATGGCTACACCTTC
CASSTGGNYGYTF
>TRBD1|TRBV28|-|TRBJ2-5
TGTGCCAGCAGTATATACAGGGGTGGCGAGACCCAGTACTTC
CASSIYRGGETQYF
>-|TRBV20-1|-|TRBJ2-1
TGCAGTGCTTGGAGCGGACGTGTGTACTACAATGAGCAGTTCTTC
CSAWSGRVYYNEQFF
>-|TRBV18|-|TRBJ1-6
TGTGCCAGCTCACGGATGAATTCACCCCTCCACTTT
CASSRMNSPLHF
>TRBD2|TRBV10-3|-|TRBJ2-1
TGTGCCATCACCCGGACTAGCGGGAGGGCCTGGTACAATGAGCAGTTCTTC
CAITRTSGRAWYNEQFF
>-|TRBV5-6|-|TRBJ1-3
TGTGCCAGCAGCTTTTATTCCATCTCTGGAAACACCATATATTTT
CASSFYSISGNTIYF
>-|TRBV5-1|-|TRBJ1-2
TGCGCCAGCAGCACGGAACAGGGAGGGTATGGCTACACCTTC
CASSTEQGGYGYTF
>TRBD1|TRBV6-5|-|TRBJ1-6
TGTGCCAGCAGGCCCCCCGGGACAGCAAATTCACCCCTCCACTTT
CASRPPGTANSPLHF
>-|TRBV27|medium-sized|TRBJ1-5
TGTGCCAGCAGTTTATGGGGTCAGCCCCAGCATTTT
CASSLWGQPQHF
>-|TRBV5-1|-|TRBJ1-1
TGCGCCAGCAGCTTGGGGGGAAACTCGTTGAACACTGAAGCTTTCTTT
CASSLGGNSLNTEAFF
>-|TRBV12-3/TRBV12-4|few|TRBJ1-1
TGTGCCAGCAGTTTTGCCGAAAACACTGAAGCTTTCTTT
CASSFAENTEAFF
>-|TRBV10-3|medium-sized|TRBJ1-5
TGTGCCACCAGTCTGGATTTGGGGGAGAATCAGCCCCAGCATTTT
CATSLDLGENQPQHF
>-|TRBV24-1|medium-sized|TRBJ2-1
TGTGCCACCAGTGATTTGGCCCAGGTCGCGGGGTACAATGAGCAGTTCTTC
CATSDLAQVAGYNEQFF
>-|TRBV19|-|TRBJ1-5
TGTGCCAGCCACCTCAACAGAATCAATCAGCCCCAGCATTTT
CASHLNRINQPQHF
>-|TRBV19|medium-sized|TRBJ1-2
TGTGCCAGTAATAGCCCACAGTCTAACTATGGCTACACCTTC
CASNSPQSNYGYTF
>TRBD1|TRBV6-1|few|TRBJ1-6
TGTGCCAGCATCCTACAGGGGGCGCGCGGTTCACCCCTCCACTTT
CASILQGARGSPLHF
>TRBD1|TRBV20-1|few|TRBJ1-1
TGCAGTGCTAGTGCAGGGGGCAGGAACACTGAAGCTTTCTTT
CSASAGGRNTEAFF
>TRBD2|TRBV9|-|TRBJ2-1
TGTGCCAGCAGCGCCATGTCGGGGGGGTACAAGGAGCAGTTCTTC
CASSAMSGGYKEQFF
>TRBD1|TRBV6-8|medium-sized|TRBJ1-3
TGTGCCAGCAAACCTAGGGACAGGGTACGGGGAAACACCATATATTTT
CASKPRDRVRGNTIYF
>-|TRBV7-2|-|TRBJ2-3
TGTGCCAGCAGCTTAATGGGTCTACCAGATACGCAGTATTTT
CASSLMGLPDTQYF
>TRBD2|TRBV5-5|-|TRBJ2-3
TGTGCCAGCAGCCGGACTAGCGGGGGACTGGGCACAGATACGCAGTATTTT
CASSRTSGGLGTDTQYF
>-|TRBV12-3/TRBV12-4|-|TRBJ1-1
TGTGCCAGCAGTTTAGGGTCGGGGAGGACTGAAGCTTTCTTT
CASSLGSGRTEAFF
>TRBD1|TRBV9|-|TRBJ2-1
TGTGCCAGCAGCGTCGGGACAGTGCCCTACAATGAGCAGTTCTTC
CASSVGTVPYNEQFF
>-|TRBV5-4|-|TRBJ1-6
TGTGCCAGCAGACAGGGCGCCGAAGATTCACCCCTCCACTTT
CASRQGAEDSPLHF
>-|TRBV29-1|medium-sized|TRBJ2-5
TGCAGCGTTGAAAAGGGCCGAGAGACCCAGTACTTC
CSVEKGRETQYF
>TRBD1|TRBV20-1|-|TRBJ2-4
TGCAGTGCTAGACCCACTCAGGGGGCTAGGGACATTCAGTACTTC
CSARPTQGARDIQYF